This T cell receptor (beta chain) emerged from a study of T cell responses to AZD1222 COVID-19 vaccine. Overall study results and limits: Reportedly, nearly half the spike-specific TCRs target unmutated variant regions. Donors were mostly white British, more females; clonal diversity possibly underestimated. Among AZD1222 vaccinees, only six or seven were seropositive at baseline.

Concerning this clone itself: The antigen is unknown.

Produced via immunoSEQ multiplex PCR; TCRdb's table is partial and in-frame only. The sample has 100,000 to 110,000 clones, more than 75% seen once. Germline CDR1 SGHRS, CDR2 YFSETQ. CDR3 length: 14 amino acids. V lost 4 bases to trimming and J lost 3 bases, with 11 bases between them. The chain recombines TRBV5-1 with TRBJ2-1; D unresolved. The receptor's source is an adult in good health. Sample: peripheral blood, taken on day 0 of MenACWY control vaccination. The CDR3 loop reads CASSRAADYNEQFF. CDR3 bases: TGCGCCAGCAGCCGGGCGGCGGACTACAATGAGCAGTTCTTC.